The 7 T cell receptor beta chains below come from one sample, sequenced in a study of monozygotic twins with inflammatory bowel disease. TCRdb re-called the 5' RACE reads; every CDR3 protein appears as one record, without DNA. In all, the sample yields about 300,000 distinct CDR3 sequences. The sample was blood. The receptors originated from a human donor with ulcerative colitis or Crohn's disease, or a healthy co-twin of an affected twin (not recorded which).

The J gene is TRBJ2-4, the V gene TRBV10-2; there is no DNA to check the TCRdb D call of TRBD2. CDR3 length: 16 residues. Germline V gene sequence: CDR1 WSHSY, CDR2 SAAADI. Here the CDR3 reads CASSETSGVAKNIQYF.

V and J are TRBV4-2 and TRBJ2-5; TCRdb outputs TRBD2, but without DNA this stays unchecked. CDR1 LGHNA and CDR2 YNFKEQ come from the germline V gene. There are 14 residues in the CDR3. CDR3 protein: CASSQLDGQETQYF.

CDR3 loop: CSARVGRGQFMAYEQYF. The rearrangement links TRBV20-1 to TRBJ2-7; TCRdb designates TRBD1, a call that cannot be tested without DNA. Germline values: CDR1 DFQATT, CDR2 SNEGSKA (reference sequence). This CDR3 contains 17 residues.

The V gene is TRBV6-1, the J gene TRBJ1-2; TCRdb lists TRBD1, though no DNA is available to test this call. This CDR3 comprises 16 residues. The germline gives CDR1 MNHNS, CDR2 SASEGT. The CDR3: CASSEVSGASEQGYTF.

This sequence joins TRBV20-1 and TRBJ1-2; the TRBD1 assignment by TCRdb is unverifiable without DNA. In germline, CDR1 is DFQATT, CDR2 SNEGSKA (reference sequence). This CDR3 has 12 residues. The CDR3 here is CSTTLGKGGYTF.

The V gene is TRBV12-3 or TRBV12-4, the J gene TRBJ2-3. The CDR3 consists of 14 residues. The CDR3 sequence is CASSSLSSTDTQYF.

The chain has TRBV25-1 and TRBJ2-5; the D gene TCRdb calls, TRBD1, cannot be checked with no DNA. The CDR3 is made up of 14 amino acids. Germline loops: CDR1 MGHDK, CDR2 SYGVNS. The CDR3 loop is CASSDWTGEETQYF. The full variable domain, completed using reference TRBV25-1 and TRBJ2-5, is EADIYQTPRYLVIGTGKKITLECSQTMGHDKMYWYQQDPGMELHLIHYSYGVNSTEKGDLSSESTVSRIRTEHFPLTLESARPSHTSQYLCASSDWTGEETQYFGPGTRLLVL.